What follows are 30 T cell receptor beta chains derived from one specimen sequenced in a study of cytomegalovirus exposure and HLA in healthy donors (dated by TCRdb to 2015 to 2018). Library prep was done by the immunoSEQ multiplex PCR assay. Here the immuneACCESS table is served through TCRdb, limited to in-frame sequences with V and J called. Missing clones are a known gap in these copies; in checked studies unresolved V genes cover under half, and the rest lacks a known reason. Recorded for this sample are a few hundred thousand clones; 70% to 90% of them occurred a single time. The ten largest make up about 3% of the sample. Sequenced material: PBMCs. Every receptor here comes from a young woman in good health and CMV-seronegative.

The chain links TRBV7-9 to TRBJ2-2; no firm D call. This CDR3 comprises 15 residues. Trimming shortened V by 1 base and J by 3 bases, and 9 bases separated the two germline ends. Germline V CDR1 and CDR2: SEHNR, FQNEAQ (reference sequence). CDR3 loop: CASSLGHSYTGELFF. CDR3 in DNA: TGTGCCAGCAGCTTAGGCCACTCCTACACCGGGGAGCTGTTTTTT.

This chain links TRBV19 with TRBJ2-7; TRBD2 matches at 10 bases. V lost 8 bases to trimming and J lost 7 bases; unmatched junction nucleotides: 5. Germline V gene sequence: CDR1 LNHDA, CDR2 SQIVND (reference sequence). The CDR3 totals 12 residues. The CDR3 bases are TGTGCCAGTTCCCTAGCGGGAGATGAGCAGTACTTC. Translated: CASSLAGDEQYF.

This clone was counted a few times. This same CDR3 is encoded by further DNA sequences in the sample. This chain connects TRBV5-6 to TRBJ2-1, with D possibly being TRBD2 (6 bases). This CDR3 is built from 14 residues. The V gene's germline CDR1 is SGHDT and CDR2 YYEEEE. V was clipped by 0 bases and J by 3 bases, with 7 bases between them. The CDR3 sequence: CASSLGRGYNEQFF. CDR3 nucleotides: TGTGCCAGCAGCTTGGGGCGGGGCTACAATGAGCAGTTCTTC.

This sequence joins TRBV9 and TRBJ2-5; D is perhaps TRBD2 (6 bases). V was clipped by 0 bases and J by 2 bases, with 17 bases between them. In germline, CDR1 is SGDLS, CDR2 YYNGEE. This CDR3 contains 17 residues. The CDR3 is CASSVGSRAGLQETQYF. Here the CDR3 DNA reads TGTGCCAGCAGCGTAGGGTCTCGAGCGGGCCTTCAAGAGACCCAGTACTTC.

The chain combines TRBV27 with TRBJ2-7; TRBD2 aligns across 7 bases. The germline CDR1 and CDR2 sequences are MNHEY and SMNVEV (reference sequence). Germline trimming cut 2 bases from V and 4 bases from J; bases unmatched to any gene: 8. The CDR3 extends over 15 amino acids. The CDR3 nucleotides read TGTGCCAGCAGTTTAGGCGGGAGTACCGCTTACGAGCAGTACTTC. This encodes CASSLGGSTAYEQYF.

The chain recombines TRBV5-1 with TRBJ2-7; 7 nucleotides line up with TRBD2. Germline V gene data show CDR1 as SGHRS and CDR2 as YFSETQ. The CDR3 runs to 14 residues. The junction had 11 bases not matched to a gene; V was cut back by 7 bases and J by 4 bases. This CDR3 is CASRNLGGSYEQYF. In DNA, the CDR3 is TGCGCCAGCCGAAACCTCGGCGGGAGTTACGAGCAGTACTTC.

The CDR3 DNA reads TGTGCCAGCAGTTTTGGAGCGGGAGCCCGCTACGAGCAGTACTTC. Its translation: CASSFGAGARYEQYF. V is TRBV28 and J is TRBJ2-7, with 8 positions matching TRBD2. This CDR3 spans 15 amino acids. V was pared by 3 bases and J by 3 bases, with 7 bases of the junction left unmatched. CDR1 is MDHEN and CDR2 is SYDVKM in the germline V gene.

The gene calls are TRBV5-1 and TRBJ1-2; TRBD1 aligns across 9 bases. CDR1 is SGHRS and CDR2 is YFSETQ in the germline V gene. The CDR3 sequence is 15 residues long. V was pared by 0 bases and J by 4 bases, with 4 bases of the junction left unmatched. CDR3 sequence: CASSLGDREFYGYTF. The DNA of the CDR3 is TGCGCCAGCAGCTTGGGGGACAGGGAATTCTATGGCTACACCTTC.

The V gene is TRBV11-2, the J gene TRBJ2-3, with 7 bases lining up with TRBD1. Germline V gene lookup returns CDR1 SGHAT and CDR2 FQNNGV. CDR3 length: 15 amino acids. Trimming at V came to 1 base and at J to 2 bases, leaving 3 bases not matched to a gene. CDR3 sequence (DNA): TGTGCCAGCAGCTTAGTAGGGGGCCCCACAGATACGCAGTATTTT. This translates into CASSLVGGPTDTQYF.

The V and J genes are TRBV6-1 and TRBJ1-3; 9 bases align to TRBD1. Trimming removed 2 bases from V and 8 bases from J; junction bases left unmatched: 1. The germline V gene encodes CDR1 MNHNS and CDR2 SASEGT. The CDR3 is made up of 13 amino acids. This CDR3 is CASSERQGDTIYF. The CDR3 coding sequence is TGTGCCAGCAGTGAACGACAGGGGGACACCATATATTTT.

V is TRBV5-1 and J is TRBJ2-1; TRBD2 matches 9 bases. The CDR3 runs to 15 residues. Germline CDR1 and CDR2: SGHRS and YFSETQ. V trimming: 0 bases; J trimming: 8 bases; junction bases outside the gene matches: 6. The CDR3 DNA reads as TGCGCCAGCAGCTTGGATAGCGGGAGCCGCGATGAGCAGTTCTTC. This sequence encodes CASSLDSGSRDEQFF.

This chain connects TRBV27 to TRBJ2-3; 14 bases are a match to TRBD2. The germline V gene has CDR1 MNHEY and CDR2 SMNVEV (reference sequence). This CDR3 has 16 amino acids. With V trimmed by 5 bases and J by 2 bases, 3 bases remained unmatched. In nucleotides, the CDR3 is TGTGCCAGCAGTACGGGACTAGCGGGAGACACAGATACGCAGTATTTT. Residues: CASSTGLAGDTDTQYF.

V usage is TRBV19 and J usage is TRBJ1-4; 12 bases fit TRBD1. The CDR3 contains 18 residues. CDR1 is LNHDA, CDR2 SQIVND, per germline (reference sequence). V was pared by 5 bases and J by 2 bases, with 9 bases of the junction left unmatched. CDR3 in DNA: TGTGCCAGTAGTTATTCGCGGGACAGGGGGCCGACTAATGAAAAACTGTTTTTT. Translated: CASSYSRDRGPTNEKLFF.

The CDR3 sequence: CAISEPRQGPLHEQYF. CDR3 bases: TGTGCCATCAGTGAGCCGAGACAGGGGCCCCTCCACGAGCAGTACTTC. This chain uses TRBV10-3 with TRBJ2-7, with TRBD1 matching 8 bases. Trimming cost V 2 bases and J 5 bases; bases outside gene matches: 11. The CDR3 spans 16 residues. Germline V CDR1 and CDR2: ENHRY, SYGVKD.

The V call is TRBV2, the J call TRBJ2-3; a weak D match, TRBD1 (6 bases). Trimming left V 1 base short and J 2 bases short, with 16 bases between. Germline values: CDR1 SNHLY, CDR2 FYNNEI. The CDR3 is made up of 17 amino acids. The CDR3 DNA reads as TGTGCCAGCAGTGAAGGTTTGGCTAGGGGGAACACAGATACGCAGTATTTT. Encoded protein: CASSEGLARGNTDTQYF.

V is TRBV2 and J is TRBJ2-7, with TRBD1 matching 9 bases. V lost 4 bases and J lost 3; bases outside the gene matches: 7. The CDR3 has 15 residues. Germline assignment: CDR1 SNHLY and CDR2 FYNNEI. The CDR3 sequence is CASSVGQGTYYEQYF. In DNA form, the CDR3 reads TGTGCCAGCAGTGTTGGACAGGGGACCTACTACGAGCAGTACTTC.

The CDR3 coding sequence is TGTGCCAGCAGTCGGGGGTCGGCAGATACGCAGTATTTT. This translates into CASSRGSADTQYF. The V gene is TRBV6-5, the J gene TRBJ2-3, with D possibly being TRBD2 (6 bases). The length of the CDR3 is 13 residues. Trimming cost V 5 bases and J 4 bases, with 10 bases left between them. Germline V lookup: CDR1 MNHEY, CDR2 SVGAGI.

J is TRBJ2-7 and V is TRBV28; the match to TRBD1 covers 10 bases. After removal of 5 bases from V and 5 bases from J, the junction contained 3 bases not matched to a gene. Germline V lookup: CDR1 MDHEN, CDR2 SYDVKM. The CDR3 loop spans 13 amino acids. This CDR3 reads CASSPGTGDEQYF. As DNA, the CDR3 is TGTGCCAGCAGTCCCGGGACAGGGGACGAGCAGTACTTC.

The chain couples TRBV4-2 to TRBJ1-5; D unresolved. Germline values: CDR1 LGHNA, CDR2 YNFKEQ. This CDR3 has 14 amino acids. The V and J ends lost 1 base and 7 bases respectively, with 11 bases between them. This CDR3 is CASSQGRAEQPQHF. The CDR3 nucleotides read TGTGCCAGCAGCCAAGGGAGGGCGGAGCAGCCCCAGCATTTT.

The chain joins TRBV10-1 to TRBJ2-5; 7 bases map to TRBD1. The CDR3 length is 16 residues. Trimming cost V 2 bases and J 4 bases; bases outside gene matches: 10. CDR1 and CDR2 (germline): WNHNN, SYGVQD (reference sequence). The CDR3 nucleotides are TGCGCCAGCAGTGAGGATAACAGGGGAGAGGGAGAGACCCAGTACTTC. Protein sequence: CASSEDNRGEGETQYF.

The genes are TRBV28 and TRBJ1-1; D possibly corresponds to TRBD1 (5 bases). V shed 5 bases and J shed 1 base, with 14 bases lying between them. Germline V lookup: CDR1 MDHEN, CDR2 SYDVKM. The CDR3 is made up of 15 amino acids. The CDR3 here is CASSPPGVGNTEAFF. The DNA for the CDR3 is TGTGCCAGCAGTCCGCCGGGGGTGGGGAACACTGAAGCTTTCTTT.

The chain has TRBV10-1 and TRBJ2-7; 8 bases fit TRBD1. After removal of 0 bases from V and 2 bases from J, the junction contained 6 bases not matched to a gene. Per the germline V gene, CDR1 is WNHNN and CDR2 is SYGVQD (reference sequence). This CDR3 is built from 16 residues. The DNA of the CDR3 is TGCGCCAGCAGTGAGTCGGTAGACAGGGGACCCTACGAGCAGTACTTC. Translated: CASSESVDRGPYEQYF.

This chain joins TRBV10-3 and TRBJ1-3; 10 bases are a match to TRBD1. The CDR3 length is 19 residues. CDR1 and CDR2 (germline): ENHRY, SYGVKD. J gave up 1 base and V 0 bases, and 9 bases lay outside the gene matches. The DNA of the CDR3 is TGTGCCATCAGTGAGTCAGTGGGGACAGGGGTTCTTTCTGGAAACACCATATATTTT. It encodes CAISESVGTGVLSGNTIYF.

The chain carries TRBV5-6 and TRBJ1-2; a possible D gene is TRBD1 (5 bases). The CDR3 sequence is 14 residues long. Per the germline V gene, CDR1 is SGHDT and CDR2 is YYEEEE. V gave up 6 bases and J gave up 2 bases, with 14 bases separating them. The CDR3 reads CASTRPTVNYGYTF. CDR3 bases: TGTGCCAGCACCCGGCCGACAGTGAACTATGGCTACACCTTC.

The chain uses TRBV6-1 and TRBJ2-7; 10 bases are a match to TRBD2. V lost 2 bases, J lost 5 bases, and 9 bases stayed unmatched. There are 16 residues in the CDR3. Germline values: CDR1 MNHNS, CDR2 SASEGT. CDR3 nucleotides: TGTGCCAGCAGTGAAAAAGCGGGAGGGCCCGCCGACGAGCAGTACTTC. This encodes CASSEKAGGPADEQYF.

The rearrangement joins TRBV2 to TRBJ2-1, with D tentatively TRBD2 (5 bases). Trimming cost V 5 bases and J 6 bases, with 11 bases left between them. This CDR3 spans 13 amino acids. Per the germline V gene, CDR1 is SNHLY and CDR2 is FYNNEI. DNA of the CDR3: TGTGCCAGCAGTCCGAGGGCGGGCAATGAGCAGTTCTTC. Protein product: CASSPRAGNEQFF.

V usage is TRBV5-4 and J usage is TRBJ2-2; 7 bases are shared with TRBD2. CDR3 length: 15 amino acids. Germline V CDR1 and CDR2: SGHNT, YYREEE (reference sequence). Trimming cost V 3 bases and J 5 bases; bases outside gene matches: 7. CDR3 sequence: CASSSGGLGTGELFF. CDR3 coding DNA: TGTGCCAGCAGCTCGGGAGGACTAGGGACCGGGGAGCTGTTTTTT.

The rearrangement uses TRBV5-6 and TRBJ1-5; 8 positions match TRBD1. The CDR3 extends over 14 amino acids. V was clipped by 3 bases and J by 7 bases; unmatched bases: 6. From germline, CDR1 is SGHDT and CDR2 YYEEEE. The CDR3 spells CASSYQGALQPQHF. The CDR3 nucleotides read TGTGCCAGCAGCTACCAGGGGGCTTTGCAGCCCCAGCATTTT. Looking up the rest from reference TRBV5-6 and TRBJ1-5 gives the full variable domain: DAGVTQSPTHLIKTRGQQVTLRCSPKSGHDTVSWYQQALGQGPQFIFQYYEEEERQRGNFPDRFSGHQFPNYSSELNVNALLLGDSALYLCASSYQGALQPQHFGDGTRLSIL.

This sequence joins TRBV18 and TRBJ2-1, with a possible D match to TRBD2 (5 bases). V was trimmed by 6 bases and J by 13 bases, leaving 16 bases between them. The CDR3 is 12 residues long. The V gene's germline CDR1 is KGHSH and CDR2 LQKENI. The CDR3 spells CASSPSGRGQFF. The CDR3 DNA sequence: TGTGCCAGCTCTCCTAGTGGGAGAGGTCAGTTCTTC.

The J gene is TRBJ2-7, the V gene TRBV5-1, with D possibly matching TRBD2 (6 bases). Per germline, CDR1 SGHRS and CDR2 YFSETQ. The germline V and J ends were trimmed by 0 bases and 3 bases, with 13 bases remaining between them. The CDR3 covers 15 residues. CDR3 in DNA: TGCGCCAGCAGCTTGGCGTCTAGCGTCTACTACGAGCAGTACTTC. It translates to CASSLASSVYYEQYF.